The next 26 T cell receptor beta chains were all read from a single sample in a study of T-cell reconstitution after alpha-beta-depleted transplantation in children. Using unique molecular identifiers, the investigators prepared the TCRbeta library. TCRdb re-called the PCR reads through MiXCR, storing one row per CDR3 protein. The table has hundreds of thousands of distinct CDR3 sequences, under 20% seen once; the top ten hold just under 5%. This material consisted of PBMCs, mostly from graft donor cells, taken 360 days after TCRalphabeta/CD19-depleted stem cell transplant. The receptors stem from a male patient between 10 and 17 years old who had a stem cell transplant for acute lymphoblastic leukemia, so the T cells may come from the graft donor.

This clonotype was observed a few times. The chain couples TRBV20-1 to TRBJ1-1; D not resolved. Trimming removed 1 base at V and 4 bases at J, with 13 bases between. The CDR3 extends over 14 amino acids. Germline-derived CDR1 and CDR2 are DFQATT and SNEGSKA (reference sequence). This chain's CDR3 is CSARAPAGGTEAFF. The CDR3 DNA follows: TGCAGTGCTAGAGCCCCTGCGGGTGGCACTGAAGCTTTCTTT.

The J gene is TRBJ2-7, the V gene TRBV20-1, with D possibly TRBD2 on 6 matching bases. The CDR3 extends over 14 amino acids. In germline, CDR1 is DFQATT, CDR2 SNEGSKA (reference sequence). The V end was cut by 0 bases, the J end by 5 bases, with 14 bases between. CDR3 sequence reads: CSARDRWEAHEQYF. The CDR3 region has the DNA TGCAGTGCTAGAGATCGGTGGGAGGCCCACGAGCAGTACTTC.

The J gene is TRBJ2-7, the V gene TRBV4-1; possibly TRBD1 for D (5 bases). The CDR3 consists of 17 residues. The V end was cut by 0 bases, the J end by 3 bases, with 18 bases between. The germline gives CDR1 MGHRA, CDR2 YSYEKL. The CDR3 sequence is CASSQDKGPGPVYEQYF. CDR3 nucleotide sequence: TGCGCCAGCAGCCAAGATAAAGGTCCAGGGCCCGTCTACGAGCAGTACTTC.

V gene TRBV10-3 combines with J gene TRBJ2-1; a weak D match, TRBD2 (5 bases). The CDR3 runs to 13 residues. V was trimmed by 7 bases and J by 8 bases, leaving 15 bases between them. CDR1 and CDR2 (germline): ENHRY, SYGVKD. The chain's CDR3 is CAIKGMGADEQFF. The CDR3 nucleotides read TGTGCCATCAAGGGCATGGGAGCGGATGAGCAGTTCTTC.

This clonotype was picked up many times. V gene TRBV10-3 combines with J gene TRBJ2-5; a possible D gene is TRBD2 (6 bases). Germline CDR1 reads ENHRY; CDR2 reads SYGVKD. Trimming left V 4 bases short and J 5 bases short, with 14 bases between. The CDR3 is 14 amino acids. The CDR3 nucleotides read TGTGCCATCAGTGGACTGGCAGGGAGGGAGACCCAGTACTTC. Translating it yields CAISGLAGRETQYF.

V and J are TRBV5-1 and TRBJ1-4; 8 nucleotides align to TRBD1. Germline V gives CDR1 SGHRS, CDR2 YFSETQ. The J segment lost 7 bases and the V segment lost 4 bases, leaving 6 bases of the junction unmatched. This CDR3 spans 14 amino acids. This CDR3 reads CASSPGGAGEKLFF. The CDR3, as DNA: TGCGCCAGCAGCCCAGGGGGCGCAGGTGAAAAACTGTTTTTT.

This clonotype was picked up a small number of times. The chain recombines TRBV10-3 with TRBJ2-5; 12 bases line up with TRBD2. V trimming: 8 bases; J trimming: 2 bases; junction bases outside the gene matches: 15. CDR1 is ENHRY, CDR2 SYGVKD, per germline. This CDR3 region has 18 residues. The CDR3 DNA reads TGTGCCATCTCTTTCTATCCCGGGACTAGCGGGCTACAAGAGACCCAGTACTTC. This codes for CAISFYPGTSGLQETQYF.

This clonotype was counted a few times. CDR3 sequence reads: CASSQYLSSGLARAGDTQYF. The CDR3 nucleotides read TGTGCCAGCAGCCAATACCTCTCGTCGGGACTAGCGAGAGCGGGAGATACGCAGTATTTT. The V gene is TRBV3-1, the J gene TRBJ2-3; TRBD2 agrees at 10 bases. The V gene end was trimmed by 2 bases and the J gene end by 5 bases; junction bases not matched to a gene: 19. CDR1 and CDR2 (germline): LGHDT, YNNKEL (reference sequence). This CDR3 has 20 residues.

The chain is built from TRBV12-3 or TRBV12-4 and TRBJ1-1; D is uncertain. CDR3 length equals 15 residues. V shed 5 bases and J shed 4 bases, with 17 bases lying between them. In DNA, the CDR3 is TGTGCCAGCAGTCCCCTCGGAGGGATTTTCACTGAAGCTTTCTTT. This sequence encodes CASSPLGGIFTEAFF.

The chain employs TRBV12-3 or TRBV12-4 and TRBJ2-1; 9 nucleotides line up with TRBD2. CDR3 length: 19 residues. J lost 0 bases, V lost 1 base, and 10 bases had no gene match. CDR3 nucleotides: TGTGCCAGCAGTTTAGGGCCCCGGACTAGCGCCTACTCCTACAATGAGCAGTTCTTC. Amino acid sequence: CASSLGPRTSAYSYNEQFF.

The CDR3 loop reads CSARAESGGSPRGETQYF. The CDR3 DNA sequence: TGCAGTGCTAGAGCCGAAAGTGGAGGGTCGCCCCGAGGAGAGACCCAGTACTTC. This chain links TRBV20-1 with TRBJ2-5, with D possibly being TRBD2 (6 bases). Germline-derived CDR1 and CDR2 are DFQATT and SNEGSKA (reference sequence). This CDR3 is built from 18 residues. The V and J ends lost 1 base and 4 bases respectively, with 25 bases between them.

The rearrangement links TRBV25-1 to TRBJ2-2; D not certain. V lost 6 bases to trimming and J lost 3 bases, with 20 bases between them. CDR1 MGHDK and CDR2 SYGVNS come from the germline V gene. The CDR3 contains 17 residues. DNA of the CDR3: TGTGCCAGCAGCCCCCGGATGGTAGTCCCCCACACCGGGGAGCTGTTTTTT. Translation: CASSPRMVVPHTGELFF. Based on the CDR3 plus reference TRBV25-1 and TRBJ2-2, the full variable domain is EADIYQTPRYLVIGTGKKITLECSQTMGHDKMYWYQQDPGMELHLIHYSYGVNSTEKGDLSSESTVSRIRTEHFPLTLESARPSHTSQYLCASSPRMVVPHTGELFFGEGSRLTVL.

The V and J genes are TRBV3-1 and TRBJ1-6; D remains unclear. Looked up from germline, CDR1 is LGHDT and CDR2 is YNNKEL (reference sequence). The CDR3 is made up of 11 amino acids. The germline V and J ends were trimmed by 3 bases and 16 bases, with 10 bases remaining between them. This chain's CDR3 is CASSQTSGLHF. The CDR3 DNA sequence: TGTGCCAGCAGCCAGACCTCGGGACTCCACTTT.

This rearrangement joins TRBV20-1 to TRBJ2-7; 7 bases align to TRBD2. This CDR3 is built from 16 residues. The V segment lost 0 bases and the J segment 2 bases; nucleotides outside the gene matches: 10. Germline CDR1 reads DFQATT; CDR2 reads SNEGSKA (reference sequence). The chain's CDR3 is CSARDGLAEATYEQYF. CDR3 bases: TGCAGTGCTAGAGATGGTCTAGCGGAGGCCACCTACGAGCAGTACTTC.

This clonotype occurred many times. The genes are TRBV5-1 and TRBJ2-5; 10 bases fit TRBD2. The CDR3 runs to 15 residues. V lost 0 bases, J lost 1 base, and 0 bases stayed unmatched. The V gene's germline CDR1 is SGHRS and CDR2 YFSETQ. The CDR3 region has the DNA TGCGCCAGCAGCTTGGAGCGGGGGGGCCAAGAGACCCAGTACTTC. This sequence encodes CASSLERGGQETQYF.

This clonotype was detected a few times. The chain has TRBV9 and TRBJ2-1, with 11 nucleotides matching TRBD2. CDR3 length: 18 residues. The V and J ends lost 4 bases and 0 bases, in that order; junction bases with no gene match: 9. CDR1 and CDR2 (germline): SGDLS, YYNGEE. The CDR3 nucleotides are TGTGCCAGCAGCACCCGGACTAGCGGGCAGAGCTCCTACAATGAGCAGTTCTTC. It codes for CASSTRTSGQSSYNEQFF.

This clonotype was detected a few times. DNA for the CDR3: TGTGCCAGCAGCCACCTCAGGGGCGGGATCCAGACCCAGTACTTC. Protein sequence: CASSHLRGGIQTQYF. The J gene is TRBJ2-5, the V gene TRBV11-2; the D call may be TRBD1 or TRBD2 (6 bases each). Germline V gene sequence: CDR1 SGHAT, CDR2 FQNNGV. V lost 5 bases and J lost 6, with 19 bases in between. This CDR3 comprises 15 residues.

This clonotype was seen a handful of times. The CDR3 protein is CASSEFPQTAGVLTEQFF. The CDR3 DNA sequence: TGTGCCAGCAGTGAATTTCCTCAAACAGCGGGAGTTCTTACTGAGCAGTTCTTC. The genes are TRBV6-1 and TRBJ2-1; 8 bases line up with TRBD2. The CDR3 is made up of 18 amino acids. V shed 2 bases and J 9 bases; nucleotides not matched to a gene: 18. CDR1 and CDR2 from the germline V gene are MNHNS and SASEGT.

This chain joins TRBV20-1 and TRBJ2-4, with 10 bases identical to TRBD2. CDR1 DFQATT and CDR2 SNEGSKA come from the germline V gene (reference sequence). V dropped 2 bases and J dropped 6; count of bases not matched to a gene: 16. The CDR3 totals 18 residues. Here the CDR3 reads CSARPLAGFPFWGNIQYF. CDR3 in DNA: TGCAGTGCTAGACCACTAGCGGGGTTTCCATTTTGGGGAAACATTCAGTACTTC.

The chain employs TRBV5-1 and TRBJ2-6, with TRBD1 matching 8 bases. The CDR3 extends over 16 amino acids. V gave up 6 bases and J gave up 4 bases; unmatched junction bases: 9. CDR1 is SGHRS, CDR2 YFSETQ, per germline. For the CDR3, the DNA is TGCGCCAGCACACTCAGGACAGGGACCGGGGCCAACGTCCTGACTTTC. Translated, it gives CASTLRTGTGANVLTF.

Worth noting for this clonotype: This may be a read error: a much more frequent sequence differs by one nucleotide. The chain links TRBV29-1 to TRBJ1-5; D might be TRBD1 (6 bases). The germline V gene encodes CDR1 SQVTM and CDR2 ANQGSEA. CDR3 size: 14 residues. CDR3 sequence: CSVDRGSRNQPQLF. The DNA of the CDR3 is TGCAGCGTTGACAGGGGTTCCCGCAATCAGCCCCAGCTTTTT.

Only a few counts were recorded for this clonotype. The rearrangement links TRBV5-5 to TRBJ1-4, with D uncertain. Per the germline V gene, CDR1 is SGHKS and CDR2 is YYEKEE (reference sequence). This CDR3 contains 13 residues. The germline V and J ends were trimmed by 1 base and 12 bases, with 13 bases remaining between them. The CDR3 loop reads CASSLNRGPELFF. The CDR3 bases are TGTGCCAGCAGCTTGAATCGGGGTCCAGAACTGTTTTTT.

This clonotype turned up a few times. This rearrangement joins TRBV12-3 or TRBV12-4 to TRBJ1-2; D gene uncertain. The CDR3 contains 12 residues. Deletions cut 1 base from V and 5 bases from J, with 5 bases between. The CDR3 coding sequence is TGTGCCAGCAGTTTAGTACGATATGGCTACACCTTC. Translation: CASSLVRYGYTF.

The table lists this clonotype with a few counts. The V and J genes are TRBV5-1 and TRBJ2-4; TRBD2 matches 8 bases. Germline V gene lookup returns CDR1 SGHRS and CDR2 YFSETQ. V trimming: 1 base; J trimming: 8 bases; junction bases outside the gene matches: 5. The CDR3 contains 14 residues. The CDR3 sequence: CASSLNSGTYIQYF. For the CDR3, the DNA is TGCGCCAGCAGCTTGAATAGCGGGACGTACATTCAGTACTTC.

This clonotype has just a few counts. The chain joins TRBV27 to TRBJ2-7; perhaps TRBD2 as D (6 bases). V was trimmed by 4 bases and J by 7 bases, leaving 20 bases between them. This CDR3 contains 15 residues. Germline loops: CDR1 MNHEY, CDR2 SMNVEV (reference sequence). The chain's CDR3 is CASSWGVRPLPEQYF. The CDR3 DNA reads TGTGCCAGCAGTTGGGGGGTCCGACCATTACCAGAGCAGTACTTC.

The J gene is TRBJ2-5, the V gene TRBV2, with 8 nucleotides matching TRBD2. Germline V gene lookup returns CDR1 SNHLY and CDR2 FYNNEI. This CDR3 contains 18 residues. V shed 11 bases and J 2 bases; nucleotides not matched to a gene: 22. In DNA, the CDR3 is TGTGCCTGCTGTTTACCGCTGGGGAGCGGGAGCCGGCAAGAGACCCAGTACTTC. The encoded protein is CACCLPLGSGSRQETQYF.